Sequencing of this T cell receptor beta chain was carried out in a study of shared clonotypes between healthy human individuals. The repertoire was sequenced with immunoSEQ multiplex PCR; TCRdb's copy has only in-frame clones and lacks some. The sample lists around 530,000 clones, around three quarters occurring once. Germline values: CDR1 KGHSH, CDR2 LQKENI. This CDR3 has 15 amino acids. V lost 0 bases to trimming and J lost 6 bases; unmatched junction nucleotides: 5. The material sequenced was PBMCs. The V gene is TRBV18, the J gene TRBJ2-1; 7 bases align to TRBD2. The TCR sequence derives from a woman aged 40 to 55 in good health. Some clones in this sample may be carry-over from other donors' samples. The CDR3, as DNA: TGTGCCAGCTCACCACCGTCGACTAGCTTCAATGAGCAGTTCTTC. Its translation: CASSPPSTSFNEQFF.